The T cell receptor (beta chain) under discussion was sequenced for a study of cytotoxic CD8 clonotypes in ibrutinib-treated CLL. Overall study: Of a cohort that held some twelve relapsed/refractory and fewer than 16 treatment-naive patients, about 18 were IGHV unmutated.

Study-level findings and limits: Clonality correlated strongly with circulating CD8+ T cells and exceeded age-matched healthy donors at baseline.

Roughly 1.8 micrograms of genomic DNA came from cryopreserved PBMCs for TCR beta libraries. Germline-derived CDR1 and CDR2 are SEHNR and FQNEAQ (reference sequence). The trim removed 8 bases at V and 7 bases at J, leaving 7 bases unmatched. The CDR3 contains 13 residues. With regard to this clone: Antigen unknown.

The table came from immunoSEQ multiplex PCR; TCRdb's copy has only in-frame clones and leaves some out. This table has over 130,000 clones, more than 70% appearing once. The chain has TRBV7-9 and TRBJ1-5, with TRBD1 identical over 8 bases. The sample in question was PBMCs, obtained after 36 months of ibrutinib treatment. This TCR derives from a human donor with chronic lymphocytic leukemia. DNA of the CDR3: TGTGCCAGCGGCGGACAGGGCGGGCAGCCCCAGCATTTT. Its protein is CASGGQGGQPQHF.